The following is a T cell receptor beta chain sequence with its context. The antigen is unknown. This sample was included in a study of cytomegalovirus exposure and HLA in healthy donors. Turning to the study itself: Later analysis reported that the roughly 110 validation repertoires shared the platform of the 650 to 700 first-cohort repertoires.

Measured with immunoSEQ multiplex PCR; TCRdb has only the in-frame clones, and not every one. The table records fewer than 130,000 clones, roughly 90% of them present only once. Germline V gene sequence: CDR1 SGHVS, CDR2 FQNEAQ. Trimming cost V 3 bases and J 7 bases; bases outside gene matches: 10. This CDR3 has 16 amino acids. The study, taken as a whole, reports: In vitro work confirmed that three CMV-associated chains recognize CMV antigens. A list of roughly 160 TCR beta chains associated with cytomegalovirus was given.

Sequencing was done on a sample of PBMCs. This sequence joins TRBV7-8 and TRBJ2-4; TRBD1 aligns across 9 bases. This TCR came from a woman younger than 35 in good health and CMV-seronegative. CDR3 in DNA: TGTGCCAGCAGCTTCTCCCCCGAGACAGGGGGGAACATTCAGTACTTC. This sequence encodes CASSFSPETGGNIQYF.